This TCR beta chain is from a study of blood T cell repertoires in COVID-19. Study overall: PBMCs, B-cell-depleted T cells, or T cells provided the cDNA or gDNA that made up the material.

V was clipped by 4 bases and J by 4 bases; unmatched bases: 6. CDR1 and CDR2 from the germline V gene are SGHNT and YYREEE (reference sequence). The CDR3 length is 14 residues. Original handling: By means of reference gene primer amplification, nucleated cell counts were estimated. TCRdb keeps only in-frame clones here, not all; method: immunoSEQ multiplex PCR. The V and J calls and clone size were taken over from that table, and D and trimming were inferred from the DNA. The data contain about 240,000 clones, roughly 86% of them singletons. This chain connects TRBV5-4 to TRBJ2-3; 7 bases are a match to TRBD1. Sequencing was carried out using peripheral blood. The TCR originated in an elderly man with acute or convalescent COVID-19. The CDR3 here is CASSRQGGADTQYF. Written as DNA, the CDR3 is TGTGCCAGCAGCCGCCAAGGGGGCGCAGATACGCAGTATTTT.